The 27 T cell receptor beta chains given below trace back to one sample, sequenced in a study of low-dose radiotherapy and immunotherapy resistance in tumors. First-strand cDNA used TRAV- and TRBV-specific primers, covering alpha and beta chains. Both a constant-region primer and a V-primer adapter served to amplify TCRs across roughly 22 PCR cycles. From the reads, TCRdb called clonotypes with MiXCR, one entry per CDR3 protein. The data contain tens of thousands of distinct CDR3 sequences, about 25% of them seen just once; the ten biggest clones take up roughly 6%. Sample time point: before trial treatment. The sample here was PBMCs, taken before treatment. The receptors were sampled from a male donor with prostate cancer.

This clonotype was counted many times. V and J are TRBV13 and TRBJ2-2; 7 positions agree with TRBD1. The V segment lost 5 bases and the J segment 3 bases; nucleotides outside the gene matches: 6. Per the germline V gene, CDR1 is PRHDT and CDR2 is FYEKMQ (reference sequence). The CDR3 is 15 residues long. CDR3 protein: CASSPSQGYTGELFF. CDR3 nucleotides: TGTGCCAGCAGCCCCTCACAGGGGTACACCGGGGAGCTGTTTTTT. Full variable domain (outside the CDR3, taken from reference TRBV13 and TRBJ2-2): AAGVIQSPRHLIKEKRETATLKCYPIPRHDTVYWYQQGPGQDPQFLISFYEKMQSDKGSIPDRFSAQQFSDYHSELNMSSLELGDSALYFCASSPSQGYTGELFFGEGSRLTVL.

This clonotype was seen repeatedly, ten times or more. The chain links TRBV19 to TRBJ1-5, with 9 bases aligning to TRBD1. The germline V gene has CDR1 LNHDA and CDR2 SQIVND (reference sequence). The V and J ends lost 3 bases and 7 bases, in that order; junction bases with no gene match: 10. The CDR3 contains 16 residues. CDR3 nucleotide sequence: TGTGCCAGTAGTATTCGGGGGACAGGGTCGAGGCAGCCCCAGCATTTT. This encodes CASSIRGTGSRQPQHF.

This clonotype was seen repeatedly, ten times or more. The rearrangement links TRBV6-2 or TRBV6-3 to TRBJ2-7; D is possibly TRBD1 (5 bases). Looked up from germline, CDR1 is MNHEY and CDR2 is SVGEGT. V lost 8 bases and J 5 bases, leaving 13 bases between the germline ends. The CDR3 runs to 12 residues. This chain's CDR3 is CASGSGRNEQYF. CDR3 in DNA: TGTGCCAGCGGATCAGGGCGGAACGAGCAGTACTTC.

Ten or more counts support this clonotype. The chain employs TRBV25-1 and TRBJ1-2; D unresolved. V lost 1 base and J 8 bases, leaving 8 bases between the germline ends. This CDR3 is built from 12 residues. CDR1 is MGHDK, CDR2 SYGVNS, per germline. CDR3 region: CASSELIGGYTF. The CDR3 DNA is TGTGCCAGCAGTGAATTGATTGGCGGCTACACCTTC.

The table lists this clonotype with many counts. The chain links TRBV20-1 to TRBJ1-2; TRBD1 matches 8 bases. The CDR3 has 12 residues. With V trimmed by 5 bases and J by 6 bases, 5 bases remained unmatched. CDR1 and CDR2 from the germline V gene are DFQATT and SNEGSKA (reference sequence). In nucleotides, the CDR3 is TGCAGTGCTTCGACAGGGGAACATGGCTACACCTTC. Residues: CSASTGEHGYTF.

This clonotype was found many times. The chain employs TRBV19 and TRBJ2-3; D is undetermined. Trimming took 7 bases from V and 2 from J, leaving 16 bases between them. This CDR3 contains 15 residues. In germline, CDR1 is LNHDA, CDR2 SQIVND (reference sequence). CDR3 sequence: CASIASGVPTDTQYF. DNA of the CDR3: TGTGCCAGTATTGCCTCTGGGGTTCCCACAGATACGCAGTATTTT.

This clonotype was recorded many times. The V and J genes are TRBV7-9 and TRBJ1-1; 9 nucleotides match TRBD1. The germline V gene encodes CDR1 SEHNR and CDR2 FQNEAQ (reference sequence). The length of the CDR3 is 16 residues. V lost 5 bases to trimming and J lost 2 bases; unmatched junction nucleotides: 9. The CDR3 protein is CASSRVGTGINTEAFF. In nucleotides, the CDR3 is TGTGCCAGCAGCCGAGTTGGGACAGGGATCAACACTGAAGCTTTCTTT.

In its sample, this clonotype was seen many times. The chain recombines TRBV7-6 with TRBJ2-1; 8 nucleotides line up with TRBD2. The CDR3 is made up of 15 amino acids. The trim removed 1 base at V and 2 bases at J, leaving 1 base unmatched. Germline-derived CDR1 and CDR2 are SGHVS and FNYEAQ. CDR3 amino acids: CASSLVLAAYNEQFF. CDR3 coding DNA: TGTGCCAGCAGCTTAGTACTAGCGGCCTACAATGAGCAGTTCTTC.

The rearrangement uses TRBV6-8 and TRBJ2-7, with D perhaps TRBD1 or TRBD2 (5 bases each). This CDR3 has 15 residues. CDR1 is MNHGY and CDR2 is SAAAGT in the germline V gene. V lost 5 bases, J lost 6 bases, and 20 bases lay in between. Here the CDR3 reads CASSAGTEEGSEQYF. As DNA, the CDR3 is TGTGCCAGCAGTGCCGGGACCGAAGAGGGATCCGAGCAGTACTTC.

This clonotype was observed at least ten times. This CDR3 reads CASSHPGNTEAFF. The CDR3 bases are TGCGCCAGCAGTCACCCGGGGAACACTGAAGCTTTCTTT. V usage is TRBV10-2 and J usage is TRBJ1-1, with D unclear. Germline lookup yields CDR1 WSHSY and CDR2 SAAADI. V lost 5 bases and J lost 1, with 8 bases in between. The CDR3 spans 13 residues.

The rearrangement uses TRBV10-3 and TRBJ2-7; maybe TRBD2 (6 bases). The CDR3 is made up of 12 amino acids. CDR1 and CDR2 from the germline V gene are ENHRY and SYGVKD. Trimming stripped 10 bases from V and 1 base from J, with 11 bases between. The CDR3: CATRGSSYEQYF. CDR3 coding DNA: TGTGCCACACGGGGGAGTTCCTACGAGCAGTACTTC.

This clonotype showed up many times. The V gene is TRBV7-2, the J gene TRBJ2-1; 11 nucleotides line up with TRBD2. V gave up 1 base and J gave up 9 bases; unmatched junction bases: 5. This CDR3 is 15 amino acids long. The germline CDR1 and CDR2 sequences are SGHTA and FQGNSA. CDR3 DNA: TGTGCCAGCAGCTTAGATCTAGCGGGGGGACCTGAGCAGTTCTTC. This translates into CASSLDLAGGPEQFF.

This clonotype was recorded at least ten times. The J gene is TRBJ1-5, the V gene TRBV30; maybe TRBD1 (6 bases). Germline V lookup: CDR1 GTSNPN, CDR2 SVGIG (reference sequence). The CDR3 contains 13 residues. Deletions cut 2 bases from V and 5 bases from J, with 10 bases between. The CDR3 bases are TGTGCCTGGAGTCAGGGGCGCGATCAGCCCCAGCATTTT. Encoded protein: CAWSQGRDQPQHF.

In this sample, this clonotype turned up many times. The J gene is TRBJ2-7, the V gene TRBV20-1, with 13 bases that match TRBD2. The CDR3 totals 15 residues. The V gene end was trimmed by 1 base and the J gene end by 4 bases; junction bases not matched to a gene: 4. Germline loops: CDR1 DFQATT, CDR2 SNEGSKA (reference sequence). The CDR3: CSARGTSGSLYEQYF. In DNA form, the CDR3 reads TGCAGTGCTAGAGGGACTAGCGGGAGTTTGTACGAGCAGTACTTC.

This clonotype showed up many times. The chain joins TRBV28 to TRBJ1-3; no firm D call. The germline CDR1 and CDR2 sequences are MDHEN and SYDVKM. V lost 6 bases, J lost 2 bases, and 17 bases lay in between. The length of the CDR3 is 16 residues. The CDR3 DNA follows: TGTGCCAGCAGCCCCCCGGGCCGGACGCCTGGAAACACCATATATTTT. Translation: CASSPPGRTPGNTIYF.

This clonotype showed up just a few times. The rearrangement uses TRBV12-3 or TRBV12-4 and TRBJ2-2, with D tentatively TRBD1 (7 bases). The CDR3 length is 16 residues. V was shortened by 7 bases and J by 2 bases, with 17 bases between the two germline ends. Written as DNA, the CDR3 is TGTGCCAGCACGCCGGGGGACAGAAGAAACACCGGGGAGCTGTTTTTT. This codes for CASTPGDRRNTGELFF.

This clonotype was seen repeatedly, ten times or more. The chain carries TRBV5-1 and TRBJ1-6; D not resolved. The V end was cut by 1 base, the J end by 3 bases, with 8 bases between. The CDR3 is 15 amino acids. CDR1 and CDR2 from the germline V gene are SGHRS and YFSETQ. The CDR3 spells CASSLTEIYNSPLHF. The DNA of the CDR3 is TGCGCCAGCAGCTTGACAGAAATCTATAATTCACCCCTCCACTTT.

This clonotype was seen more than once but under ten times. Here the CDR3 DNA reads TGTGCCAGCAGTTTGTCTACTAGGGGGGGAGAGACCCAGTACTTC. Its translation is CASSLSTRGGETQYF. This rearrangement joins TRBV28 to TRBJ2-5, with D possibly TRBD2 on 7 matching bases. Trimming shortened V by 3 bases and J by 4 bases, and 15 bases separated the two germline ends. The CDR3 is 15 amino acids. Germline CDR1 is MDHEN and CDR2 is SYDVKM.

This clonotype was observed many times. The chain couples TRBV10-3 to TRBJ2-2; 9 bases fit TRBD1. This CDR3 is 13 amino acids long. CDR1 and CDR2 from the germline V gene are ENHRY and SYGVKD. The ends lost 6 bases at V and 8 bases at J; junction bases unmatched: 4. The chain's CDR3 is CAIRQGAGGELFF. The CDR3 region has the DNA TGTGCCATCAGACAGGGGGCGGGAGGGGAGCTGTTTTTT.

This clonotype has ten or more counts. This chain joins TRBV2 and TRBJ2-2; 11 bases agree with TRBD2. The CDR3 is made up of 15 amino acids. The germline gives CDR1 SNHLY, CDR2 FYNNEI. Trimming cost V 7 bases and J 5 bases; bases outside gene matches: 6. In DNA, the CDR3 is TGTGCCAGCAAAATAGCGGGAGGGGCTACCGGGGAGCTGTTTTTT. It yields the protein CASKIAGGATGELFF.

V is TRBV28 and J is TRBJ2-7; D might be TRBD1 (5 bases). CDR1 is MDHEN, CDR2 SYDVKM, per germline. The V end lost 6 bases, the J end lost 2 bases, and 11 bases lay between the germline ends. The CDR3 spans 13 residues. The CDR3 bases are TGTGCCAGCAGCTCGACAGCCACCTACGAGCAGTACTTC. As protein: CASSSTATYEQYF.

CDR3 region: CASSEQTQYF. CDR3 coding DNA: TGTGCCAGCAGTGAACAGACCCAGTACTTC. V usage is TRBV2 and J usage is TRBJ2-5; D is unclear. Germline assignment: CDR1 SNHLY and CDR2 FYNNEI. V was cut by 2 bases and J by 6 bases, with 1 base left in between. CDR3 length equals 10 residues.

This clonotype was picked up many times. The CDR3 DNA is TGCAGTGCTAGAGTGCCTGGCCAGCAGCCCCAGCATTTT. Translation: CSARVPGQQPQHF. The V and J genes are TRBV20-1 and TRBJ1-5; D not resolved. Trimming shortened V by 1 base and J by 7 bases, and 11 bases separated the two germline ends. Germline CDR1 is DFQATT and CDR2 is SNEGSKA (reference sequence). This CDR3 contains 13 residues.

This clonotype was counted ten times or more. The chain is built from TRBV7-9 and TRBJ1-6; D might be TRBD1 (6 bases). This CDR3 is built from 14 residues. V was cut by 4 bases and J by 9 bases, with 13 bases left in between. In germline, CDR1 is SEHNR, CDR2 FQNEAQ (reference sequence). The CDR3 is CASSSSGGGSPLHF. DNA for the CDR3: TGTGCCAGCAGCTCTTCGGGAGGGGGTTCACCCCTCCACTTT.

The V gene is TRBV12-3 or TRBV12-4, the J gene TRBJ1-1; 9 bases line up with TRBD1. With 6 bases clipped from V and 4 bases from J, the junction kept 9 bases outside the gene matches. The CDR3 contains 15 residues. The CDR3 protein is CASSWTGEIGTEAFF. CDR3 bases: TGTGCCAGCAGCTGGACAGGGGAGATTGGCACTGAAGCTTTCTTT.

This CDR3 reads CAWSAGTYSYNSPLHF. CDR3 nucleotide sequence: TGTGCCTGGAGCGCCGGGACCTACTCCTATAATTCACCCCTCCACTTT. The chain carries TRBV30 and TRBJ1-6; D is perhaps TRBD1 (5 bases). The germline V gene has CDR1 GTSNPN and CDR2 SVGIG (reference sequence). The CDR3 has 16 residues. V shed 3 bases and J shed 0 bases, with 12 bases lying between them.

This clonotype was seen ten or more times. V gene TRBV29-1 combines with J gene TRBJ2-7; 9 bases are shared with TRBD2. J was trimmed by 7 bases and V by 4 bases; bases with no gene match: 8. Germline CDR1 and CDR2: SQVTM and ANQGSEA. The CDR3 covers 13 residues. The CDR3 DNA follows: TGCAGCGTTGGGGATAGCGGGAGTCGAGAGCAGTACTTC. Translation gives CSVGDSGSREQYF.